This T cell receptor beta chain was identified during a study of CD8+ T cells in alopecia areata (dated 2018 in TCRdb). Describing the broader study: The treated patients took part in an open-label pilot trial in which moderate-to-severe alopecia areata was treated with oral tofacitinib at 5 to 10 mg twice daily. Patients stayed on tofacitinib for 6 to 18 months and then had 6 months of follow-up off drug so that delayed response and recurrence could be assessed. The SALT score, which quantifies the percentage of affected scalp surface area, was used to measure disease severity in treated patients. High-throughput TCRbeta sequencing was used to examine T cell clonal expansion in alopecia areata in both the C3H/HeJ mouse model and human patients. In humans, TCRbeta sequencing was performed on scalp tissue and on sorted CD4+ and CD8+ peripheral blood T cells from healthy controls and from patients with patchy or totalis/universalis alopecia areata. Biopsies were taken from tofacitinib-treated patients at baseline and at 4 and 24 weeks of treatment, and a later scalp biopsy was taken in several of the tofacitinib-treated patients. Scalp clonality was compared across normal scalp (n=4), patchy alopecia areata scalp (n=8), and alopecia totalis/universalis scalp (n=8). RNA was extracted with the PAXgene miRNA kit for fixed scalp, the miRNeasy kit for PBMCs, and the RNeasy kit for mouse skin. TCRbeta CDR3 regions were amplified by immunoSEQ multiplex PCR using 35 Vbeta forward and 13 Jbeta reverse primers.

On the study overall, not on this receptor specifically: Shared TCR sequences between patients were less evident than in mice, which may be partly attributable to HLA diversity in the patient population. During tofacitinib treatment, many expanded lesional clones stuck around in both scalp and blood, and this persistence may partly explain why relapse happens after treatment is stopped. Resident alphabeta T cells in normal human skin are also sequenced, complicating scalp TCR repertoire analysis, unlike mouse skin dominated by gammadelta T cells. The treated cohort was small, with a single nonresponder, so links between baseline CD8+ expansion and response need larger studies. Scalp clonality and the number of expanded CD8+ clones among the top 100 scalp clones were significantly decreased by tofacitinib. Compared with normal scalp, lesional scalp, particularly in alopecia totalis/universalis, had higher clonality and more expanded CD8+ clones, which suggests antigenic drive.

Between the V and J ends, shortened by 1 base and 8 bases respectively, the junction contains 14 bases. Per the germline V gene (reference sequence), SEHNR is the CDR1 and FQNEAQ is the CDR2. The CDR3 covers 14 residues, taking in both the cysteine and the phenylalanine. This entry keeps only the CDR3 DNA: 42 bases, framed from base 1. This specimen's treatment or condition label, interpreted: oral pan-JAK inhibitor, 5-10 mg twice daily. Lesional scalp punch biopsies and peripheral blood were collected from alopecia areata patients. After PBMCs were isolated by density centrifugation and stained for CD3, CD4 and CD8, a FACSAria was used to sort CD4+ and CD8+ T cells. As for this clone: Its target antigen remains unknown. No quality values exist for individual bases; no much larger clone is one base distant.

The library was prepared using the immunoSEQ multiplex PCR assay. RNA was extracted from all samples and reverse transcribed into cDNA, which served as template for TCR sequencing. SuperScript III was used for first-strand cDNA synthesis, primed with a 2:1 mix of oligo-dT and random hexamers. A synthetic immune receptor repertoire was used to gauge amplification bias, and whatever bias remained was removed computationally. As for how the authors treated the data: After raw reads were preprocessed to remove errors, the CDR3 was defined following IMGT conventions as running from the conserved cysteine to phenylalanine. Clonality was calculated as 1 minus Shannon entropy normalized by log2 of the number of productive unique TCRs. Scalp TCRbeta sequences were cross-referenced with sorted blood CD4 and CD8 repertoires so that the CD4 or CD8 identity of scalp clones could be inferred. This immuneACCESS table, as held by TCRdb, lists in-frame sequences with V and J called but not all clones. Of the missing ones, under half trace to an unresolved V gene in checked studies; the others have no known cause. The V and J calls and clone size are taken from that table; D and trimming were inferred from the DNA. This sample gives roughly 200,000 clones in total; roughly two fifths of them show up just once. The biggest ten clones account for 0.48% of the sample.

The rearrangement joined TRBV7-9 to TRBJ1-2; the D gene is perhaps TRBD1, from 5 matching bases. The TCR was taken from a human donor with alopecia areata. The material was CD4+ T cells sorted from blood, obtained at approximately week 34, from a patient treated with tofacitinib. The bases read TGTGCCAGCAGCTTAGGGACGGGACGAGGAGGCTACACCTTC. This yields the protein CASSLGTGRGGYTF.